One and the same sample provided the 30 T cell receptor beta chains below, sequenced in a study of blood T cell repertoires in COVID-19. The repertoire was sequenced with immunoSEQ multiplex PCR; TCRdb's copy has only in-frame clones and lacks some. The sample lists under 200,000 clones; around 77% were seen once. Sequenced input: peripheral blood. The receptors were sampled from a man in his sixties or seventies with acute or convalescent COVID-19.

About this clone itself: Other DNA sequences in this specimen translate into the identical CDR3. The chain couples TRBV20-1 to TRBJ2-5; D uncertain. This CDR3 is 10 amino acids long. Germline lookup yields CDR1 DFQATT and CDR2 SNEGSKA (reference sequence). V was pared by 6 bases and J by 2 bases, with 4 bases between. The CDR3 reads CSALQETQYF. DNA for the CDR3: TGCAGTGCCCTACAAGAGACCCAGTACTTC.

V gene TRBV19 combines with J gene TRBJ1-2, with TRBD1 as a possible D gene (5 bases). The germline CDR1 and CDR2 sequences are LNHDA and SQIVND (reference sequence). The CDR3 has 15 residues. The V end was cut by 3 bases, the J end by 4 bases, with 15 bases between. In DNA, the CDR3 is TGTGCCAGTAGTATGCAGGGTATAAGGGCCTATGGCTACACCTTC. This translates into CASSMQGIRAYGYTF.

The chain has TRBV7-9 and TRBJ1-1, with 7 bases lining up with TRBD1. V lost 1 base, J lost 9 bases, and 2 bases stayed unmatched. Per the germline V gene, CDR1 is SEHNR and CDR2 is FQNEAQ (reference sequence). The CDR3 extends over 12 amino acids. The CDR3 here is CASSLEGQQAFF. The CDR3 DNA follows: TGTGCCAGCAGCTTAGAGGGACAGCAAGCTTTCTTT.

V and J are TRBV28 and TRBJ2-7, with 10 bases aligning to TRBD2. CDR3 length: 14 residues. The junction had 4 bases not matched to a gene; V was cut back by 6 bases and J by 2 bases. CDR1 is MDHEN, CDR2 SYDVKM, per germline. The CDR3 DNA follows: TGTGCCAGCAGCGTCACTAGCGGGGCCTACGAGCAGTACTTC. It yields the protein CASSVTSGAYEQYF.

V and J are TRBV2 and TRBJ2-7; D gene uncertain. The germline gives CDR1 SNHLY, CDR2 FYNNEI. V gave up 2 bases and J gave up 3 bases, with 8 bases separating them. The CDR3 is 13 residues long. CDR3 coding DNA: TGTGCCAGCAGTGAACGCCAGAACTACGAGCAGTACTTC. It translates to CASSERQNYEQYF.

The chain joins TRBV6-1 to TRBJ2-3; 7 positions match TRBD2. The CDR3 sequence is 14 residues long. Germline CDR1 and CDR2: MNHNS and SASEGT. With V trimmed by 3 bases and J by 5 bases, 5 bases remained unmatched. The CDR3 loop reads CASSDSGELDTQYF. In DNA form, the CDR3 reads TGTGCCAGCAGTGACAGCGGGGAATTAGATACGCAGTATTTT.

V and J are TRBV7-2 and TRBJ2-5; TRBD2 matches at 12 bases. Germline values: CDR1 SGHTA, CDR2 FQGNSA. V shed 7 bases and J 3 bases; nucleotides not matched to a gene: 6. CDR3 size: 15 residues. The CDR3 sequence: CASTLGLAGKETQYF. In nucleotides, the CDR3 is TGTGCCAGCACCCTTGGACTAGCGGGAAAAGAGACCCAGTACTTC. Variable domain in full (rest from reference TRBV7-2 and TRBJ2-5): GAGVSQSPSNKVTEKGKDVELRCDPISGHTALYWYRQSLGQGLEFLIYFQGNSAPDKSGLPSDRFSAERTGGSVSTLTIQRTQQEDSAVYLCASTLGLAGKETQYFGPGTRLLVL.

The chain couples TRBV4-2 to TRBJ1-4; D not resolved. V was trimmed by 0 bases and J by 5 bases, leaving 13 bases between them. CDR1 and CDR2 from the germline V gene are LGHNA and YNFKEQ. The CDR3 extends over 16 amino acids. Here the CDR3 DNA reads TGTGCCAGCAGCCAAGACCAAGGCAGACTAAATGAAAAACTGTTTTTT. It encodes CASSQDQGRLNEKLFF.

The table lists this clone with a few counts. CDR3: CATSDFDSILSTDTQYF. The DNA for the CDR3 is TGTGCCACCAGTGATTTTGACTCAATACTAAGCACAGATACGCAGTATTTT. The gene calls are TRBV24-1 and TRBJ2-3; D remains ambiguous. The CDR3 extends over 17 amino acids. Germline V gene data show CDR1 as KGHDR and CDR2 as SFDVKD. Trimming stripped 1 base from V and 0 bases from J, with 13 bases between.

The chain joins TRBV5-1 to TRBJ2-5; TRBD2 matches 7 bases. With 5 bases clipped from V and 2 bases from J, the junction kept 6 bases outside the gene matches. This CDR3 has 14 residues. Germline V CDR1 and CDR2: SGHRS, YFSETQ. CDR3 sequence reads: CASRASGAQETQYF. The DNA for the CDR3 is TGCGCCAGCAGGGCTAGCGGTGCTCAAGAGACCCAGTACTTC.

This sequence joins TRBV12-3 or TRBV12-4 and TRBJ2-7, with D uncertain. The CDR3 runs to 13 residues. Deletions cut 5 bases from V and 5 bases from J, with 13 bases between. The CDR3 nucleotides read TGTGCCAGCAGTCCCGAGGTGCTACACGAGCAGTACTTC. It encodes CASSPEVLHEQYF.

The chain uses TRBV6-5 and TRBJ1-1; possibly TRBD1 for D (6 bases). Trimming removed 0 bases from V and 7 bases from J, with 15 bases in between. Germline V lookup: CDR1 MNHEY, CDR2 SVGAGI. This CDR3 has 15 residues. CDR3 DNA: TGTGCCAGCAGTTACTCGATTGAGGGGGATAGTGAAGCTTTCTTT. It yields the protein CASSYSIEGDSEAFF.

This chain links TRBV9 with TRBJ1-2, with D maybe TRBD1 (5 bases). V was trimmed by 4 bases and J by 6 bases, leaving 16 bases between them. The CDR3 runs to 14 residues. CDR1 and CDR2 from the germline V gene are SGDLS and YYNGEE. The CDR3 protein is CASSPNPGGDGYTF. The CDR3 DNA follows: TGTGCCAGCAGCCCCAACCCTGGAGGGGATGGCTACACCTTC.

This sequence joins TRBV27 and TRBJ2-7; D perhaps matches TRBD1 (5 bases). CDR1 is MNHEY, CDR2 SMNVEV, per germline (reference sequence). Trimming removed 3 bases at V and 5 bases at J, with 11 bases between. The CDR3 extends over 13 amino acids. The DNA of the CDR3 is TGTGCCAGCAGTTTTCAGGGTTTCGACGAGCAGTACTTC. Its protein product is CASSFQGFDEQYF.

The chain links TRBV6-6 to TRBJ2-3, with 9 bases aligning to TRBD1. The junction had 6 bases not matched to a gene; V was cut back by 6 bases and J by 5 bases. The CDR3 spans 14 residues. Per the germline V gene, CDR1 is MNHNY and CDR2 is SVGAGI (reference sequence). The CDR3 protein is CASSLDRGRDTQYF. In DNA form, the CDR3 reads TGTGCCAGCAGCCTTGACAGGGGGAGAGATACGCAGTATTTT.

This sequence joins TRBV5-4 and TRBJ2-7; 9 bases agree with TRBD2. V was clipped by 0 bases and J by 3 bases; unmatched bases: 10. Germline V CDR1 and CDR2: SGHNT, YYREEE (reference sequence). CDR3 length equals 17 residues. CDR3 bases: TGTGCCAGCAGCTTGGGGGAGACTAGCGGCCATTACTACGAGCAGTACTTC. It specifies CASSLGETSGHYYEQYF.

The gene calls are TRBV24-1 and TRBJ2-5, with D maybe TRBD2 (5 bases). CDR1 and CDR2 from the germline V gene are KGHDR and SFDVKD. V lost 3 bases and J lost 5, with 18 bases in between. The CDR3 spans 16 residues. The CDR3 sequence: CATSDAGPTGGETQYF. In nucleotides, the CDR3 is TGTGCCACCAGTGATGCGGGCCCTACCGGCGGGGAGACCCAGTACTTC.

This clone was detected once. The chain couples TRBV6-5 to TRBJ2-1; 7 bases fit TRBD2. With 0 bases clipped from V and 9 bases from J, the junction kept 11 bases outside the gene matches. Germline-derived CDR1 and CDR2 are MNHEY and SVGAGI. The CDR3 totals 16 residues. The CDR3 region has the DNA TGTGCCAGCAGTTACTCGTTTAGTGGGAGGGCCTTTGAGCAGTTCTTC. Residues: CASSYSFSGRAFEQFF.

V usage is TRBV29-1 and J usage is TRBJ2-5; 7 nucleotides align to TRBD2. Germline loops: CDR1 SQVTM, CDR2 ANQGSEA. After removal of 7 bases from V and 6 bases from J, the junction contained 17 bases not matched to a gene. CDR3 length: 15 residues. The CDR3 here is CSAWGFGGTLKTQYF. CDR3 coding DNA: TGCAGCGCTTGGGGGTTCGGGGGGACGCTGAAGACCCAGTACTTC.

This clone was detected only once. The chain carries TRBV10-3 and TRBJ2-2; 10 bases match TRBD2. This CDR3 is built from 14 residues. CDR1 and CDR2 from the germline V gene are ENHRY and SYGVKD. V shed 10 bases, J shed 2 bases, and the junction held 4 bases outside the gene matches. Written as DNA, the CDR3 is TGTGCCACAATAGCGGGAGGAAACACCGGGGAGCTGTTTTTT. As protein: CATIAGGNTGELFF.

The V and J genes are TRBV6-5 and TRBJ1-1; TRBD1 might be the D (5 bases). The CDR3 consists of 14 residues. CDR1 MNHEY and CDR2 SVGAGI come from the germline V gene. The ends were cut back, 2 bases at V and 6 bases at J, with 13 bases in the middle. This CDR3 is CASSYTFGHPEAFF. DNA for the CDR3: TGTGCCAGCAGTTACACCTTTGGACATCCTGAAGCTTTCTTT.

This sequence joins TRBV19 and TRBJ2-7, with D perhaps TRBD2 (5 bases). Germline CDR1 reads LNHDA; CDR2 reads SQIVND (reference sequence). The CDR3 length is 13 residues. V lost 3 bases and J lost 0, with 6 bases in between. The CDR3 DNA sequence: TGTGCCAGTAGTATGGGAGCCTCCTACGAGCAGTACTTC. As protein: CASSMGASYEQYF.

The chain combines TRBV9 with TRBJ2-2; maybe TRBD1 (5 bases). The germline V gene has CDR1 SGDLS and CDR2 YYNGEE. The CDR3 covers 15 residues. Trimming removed 4 bases at V and 3 bases at J, with 13 bases between. The CDR3 sequence: CASSWQTADTGELFF. The CDR3 region has the DNA TGTGCCAGCAGCTGGCAGACAGCCGACACCGGGGAGCTGTTTTTT.

The rearrangement links TRBV19 to TRBJ1-5, with TRBD1 as a possible D gene (6 bases). V was cut by 3 bases and J by 7 bases, with 13 bases left in between. The CDR3 runs 14 residues. The V gene's germline CDR1 is LNHDA and CDR2 SQIVND (reference sequence). This CDR3 reads CASSIRGPEQPQHF. For the CDR3, the DNA is TGTGCCAGTAGTATCAGGGGTCCAGAGCAGCCCCAGCATTTT.

This clone came up a few times. The CDR3 coding sequence is TGTGCCAGCTCACCATCAGGAGGGGTCGCTTTCTTT. Amino acids: CASSPSGGVAFF. The chain links TRBV18 to TRBJ1-1, with D possibly being TRBD1 (5 bases). The CDR3 sequence is 12 residues long. The germline CDR1 and CDR2 sequences are KGHSH and LQKENI. V was pared by 2 bases and J by 11 bases, with 12 bases between.

The chain combines TRBV5-1 with TRBJ1-1; D possibly corresponds to TRBD1 (6 bases). Germline CDR1 reads SGHRS; CDR2 reads YFSETQ. V shed 0 bases and J shed 0 bases, with 12 bases lying between them. This CDR3 comprises 16 residues. The CDR3 region is CASSLVGQNMNTEAFF. In nucleotides, the CDR3 is TGCGCCAGCAGCTTGGTCGGACAGAATATGAACACTGAAGCTTTCTTT.

The chain carries TRBV11-1 and TRBJ2-7; a weak D match, TRBD1 (7 bases). The CDR3 runs 14 residues. V shed 4 bases and J shed 5 bases, with 15 bases lying between them. Germline-derived CDR1 and CDR2 are SGHAT and FQDESV (reference sequence). In DNA, the CDR3 is TGTGCCAGCAGCTCGTGGCAGGGGGGCGACGAGCAGTACTTC. Translated, it gives CASSSWQGGDEQYF.

The V call is TRBV7-8, the J call TRBJ1-4; the D gene is possibly TRBD1 (6 bases). The germline V gene encodes CDR1 SGHVS and CDR2 FQNEAQ. V lost 2 bases to trimming and J lost 4 bases, with 11 bases between them. The CDR3 is made up of 15 amino acids. CDR3 sequence reads: CASSLFGTSNEKLFF. In DNA form, the CDR3 reads TGTGCCAGCAGCTTATTTGGGACAAGTAATGAAAAACTGTTTTTT.

V gene TRBV19 combines with J gene TRBJ1-5; 9 nucleotides agree with TRBD1. Germline-derived CDR1 and CDR2 are LNHDA and SQIVND (reference sequence). This CDR3 is 14 amino acids long. The CDR3 protein is CATLRTGVNQPQHF. The CDR3 coding sequence is TGTGCGACATTAAGGACAGGGGTCAATCAGCCCCAGCATTTT.

Regarding this clone: This specimen includes other DNA sequences encoding the same CDR3. This chain links TRBV7-6 with TRBJ2-3; 10 positions agree with TRBD2. Germline V gene sequence: CDR1 SGHVS, CDR2 FNYEAQ. V shed 5 bases, J shed 4 bases, and the junction held 6 bases outside the gene matches. This CDR3 has 15 residues. CDR3 in amino acids: CASSLRTSGSDTQYF. The CDR3 nucleotides are TGTGCCAGCAGCCTCCGGACTAGCGGTTCAGATACGCAGTATTTT.